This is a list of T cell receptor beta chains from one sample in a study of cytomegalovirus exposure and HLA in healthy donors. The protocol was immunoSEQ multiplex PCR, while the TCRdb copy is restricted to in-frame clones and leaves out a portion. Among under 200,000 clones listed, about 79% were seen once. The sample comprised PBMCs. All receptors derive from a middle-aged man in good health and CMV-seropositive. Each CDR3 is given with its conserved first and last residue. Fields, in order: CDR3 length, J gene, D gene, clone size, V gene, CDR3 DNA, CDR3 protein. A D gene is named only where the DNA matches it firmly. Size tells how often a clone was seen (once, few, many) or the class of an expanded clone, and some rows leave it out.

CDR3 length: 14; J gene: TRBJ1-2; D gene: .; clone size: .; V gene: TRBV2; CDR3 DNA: TGTGCCAGCAGTGCCACAGCGGGAAGCTATGGCTACACCTTC; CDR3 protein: CASSATAGSYGYTF
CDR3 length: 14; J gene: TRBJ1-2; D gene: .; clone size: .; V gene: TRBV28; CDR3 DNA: TGTGCCAGCAGTCCCGCGCCCTACTACTATGGCTACACCTTC; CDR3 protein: CASSPAPYYYGYTF
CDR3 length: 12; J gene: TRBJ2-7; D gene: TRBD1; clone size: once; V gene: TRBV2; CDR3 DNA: TGTGCCAGCAGCCACAGGGGGTACGAGCAGTACTTC; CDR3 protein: CASSHRGYEQYF
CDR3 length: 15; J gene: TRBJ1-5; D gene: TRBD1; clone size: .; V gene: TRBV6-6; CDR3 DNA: TGTGCCAGCAGTTCCGGGACAGGGTACAATCAGCCCCAGCATTTT; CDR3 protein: CASSSGTGYNQPQHF
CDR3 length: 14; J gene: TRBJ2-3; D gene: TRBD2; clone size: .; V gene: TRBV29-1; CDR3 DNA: TGCAGCGGTTCGACTAGCGGGGGAAGCGATACGCAGTATTTT; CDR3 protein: CSGSTSGGSDTQYF
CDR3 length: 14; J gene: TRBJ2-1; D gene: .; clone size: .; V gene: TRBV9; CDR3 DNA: TGTGCCAGCAGCGCCCGTATTGTGGCCAATGAGCAGTTCTTC; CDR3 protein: CASSARIVANEQFF
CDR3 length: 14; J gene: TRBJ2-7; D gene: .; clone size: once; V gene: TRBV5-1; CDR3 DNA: TGCGCCAGCAGCACTCAGGGGGGCTCCTACGAGCAGTACTTC; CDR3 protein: CASSTQGGSYEQYF
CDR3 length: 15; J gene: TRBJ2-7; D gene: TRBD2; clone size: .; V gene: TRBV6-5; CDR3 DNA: TGTGCCAGCAGAAACGGGGGGGCCGAGGGCCACGAGCAGTACTTC; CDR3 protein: CASRNGGAEGHEQYF
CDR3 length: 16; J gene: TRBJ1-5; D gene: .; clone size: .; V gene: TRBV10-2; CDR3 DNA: TGCGCCAGCAGTACCACCGGGACACCTACGCGGCAGCCCCAGCATTTT; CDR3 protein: CASSTTGTPTRQPQHF
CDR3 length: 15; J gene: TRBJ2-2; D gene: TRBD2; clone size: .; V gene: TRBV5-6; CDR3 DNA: TGTGCCAGCAGCTTAGTTGCGGGGGGAACCGGGGAGCTGTTTTTT; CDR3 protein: CASSLVAGGTGELFF
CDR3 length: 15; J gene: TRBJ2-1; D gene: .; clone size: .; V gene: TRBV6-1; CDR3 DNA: TGTGCCAGCAGTGCGGGGGGCGGCGGGCCCAATGAGCAGTTCTTC; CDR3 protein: CASSAGGGGPNEQFF
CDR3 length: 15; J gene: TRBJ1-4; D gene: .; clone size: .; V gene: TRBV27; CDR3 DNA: TGTGCCAGCAGTTTAGGACATACCATTAATGAAAAACTGTTTTTT; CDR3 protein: CASSLGHTINEKLFF
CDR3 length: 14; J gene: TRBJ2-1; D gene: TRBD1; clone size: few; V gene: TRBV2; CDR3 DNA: TGTGCCAGCAGGCCGGGACAGGGACTCGATGAGCAGTTCTTC; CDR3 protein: CASRPGQGLDEQFF
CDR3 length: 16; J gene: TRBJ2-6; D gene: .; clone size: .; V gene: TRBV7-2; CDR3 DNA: TGTGCCAGCAGCGTGGACAGCAGCTCTGGGGCCAACGTCCTGACTTTC; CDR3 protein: CASSVDSSSGANVLTF
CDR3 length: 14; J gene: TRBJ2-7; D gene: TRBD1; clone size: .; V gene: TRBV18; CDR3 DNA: TGTGCCAGCTCACCCTGGACAGGGAGCTACGAGCAGTACTTC; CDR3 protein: CASSPWTGSYEQYF
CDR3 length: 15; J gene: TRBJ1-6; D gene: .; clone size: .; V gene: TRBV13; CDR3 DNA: TGTGCCAGCAGCCCGTCATGGCAGGGTGGTTCACCCCTCCACTTT; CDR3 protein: CASSPSWQGGSPLHF
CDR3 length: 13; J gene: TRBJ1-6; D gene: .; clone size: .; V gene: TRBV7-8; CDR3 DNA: TGTGCCAGCAGCTTAGGAGGGAATTCACCCCTCCACTTT; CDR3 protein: CASSLGGNSPLHF
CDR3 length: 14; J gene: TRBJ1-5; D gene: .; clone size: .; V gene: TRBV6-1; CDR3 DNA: TGTGCCAGCACCGAGACAGGCTACAATCAGCCCCAGCATTTT; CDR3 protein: CASTETGYNQPQHF
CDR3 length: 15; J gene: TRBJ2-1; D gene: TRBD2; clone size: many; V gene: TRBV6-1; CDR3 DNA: TGTGCCAGCAGTGAACTGGGGGGGGGATACAATGAGCAGTTCTTC; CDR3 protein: CASSELGGGYNEQFF
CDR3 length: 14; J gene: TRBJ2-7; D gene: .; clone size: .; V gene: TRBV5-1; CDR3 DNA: TGCGCCAGCAGCGCCGGGACTCCCCCTCTCGAGCAGTACTTC; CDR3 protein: CASSAGTPPLEQYF
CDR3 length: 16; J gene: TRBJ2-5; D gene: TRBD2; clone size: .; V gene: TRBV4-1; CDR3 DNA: TGTGCCAGCAGCCAAGATTGGGGACTAGCGGAAGAGACCCAGTACTTC; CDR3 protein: CASSQDWGLAEETQYF
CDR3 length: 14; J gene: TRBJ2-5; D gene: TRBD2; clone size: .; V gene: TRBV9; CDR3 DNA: TGTGCCAGCAGCGCACGTGGGAGGGGAGAGACCCAGTACTTC; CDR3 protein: CASSARGRGETQYF
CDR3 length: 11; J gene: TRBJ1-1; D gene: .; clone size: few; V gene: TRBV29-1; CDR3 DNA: TGCAGCGTTATTAGGAACACTGAAGCTTTCTTT; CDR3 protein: CSVIRNTEAFF
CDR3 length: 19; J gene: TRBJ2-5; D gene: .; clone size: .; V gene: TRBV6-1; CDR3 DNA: TGTGCCAGCAGTGAAGCCGGGTGGGGGGGGCACTCGAGGCAAGAGACCCAGTACTTC; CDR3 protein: CASSEAGWGGHSRQETQYF
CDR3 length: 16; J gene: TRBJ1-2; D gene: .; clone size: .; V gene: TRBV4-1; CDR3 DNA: TGCGCCAGCAGCCAAGTCCTAACAGTTGAGGGCTATGGCTACACCTTC; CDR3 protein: CASSQVLTVEGYGYTF
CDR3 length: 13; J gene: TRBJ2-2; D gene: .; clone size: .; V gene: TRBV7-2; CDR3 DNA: TGTGCCAGGAGGAGGGAGAACACCGGGGAGCTGTTTTTT; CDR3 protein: CARRRENTGELFF
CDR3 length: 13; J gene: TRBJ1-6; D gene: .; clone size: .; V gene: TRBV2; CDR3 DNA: TGTGCCAGCAGTTCACAGGGCAATTCACCCCTCCACTTT; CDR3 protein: CASSSQGNSPLHF
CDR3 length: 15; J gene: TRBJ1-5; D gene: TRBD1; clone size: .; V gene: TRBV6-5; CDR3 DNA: TGTGCCAGCAGGCTCGACAGGGTGGGCAATCAGCCCCAGCATTTT; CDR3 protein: CASRLDRVGNQPQHF
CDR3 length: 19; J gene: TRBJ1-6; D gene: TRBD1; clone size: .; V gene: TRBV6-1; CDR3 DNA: TGTGCCAGCAGTGAAAGGTTTGTCAGGGGGCAAGATTATGATTCACCCCTCCACTTT; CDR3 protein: CASSERFVRGQDYDSPLHF
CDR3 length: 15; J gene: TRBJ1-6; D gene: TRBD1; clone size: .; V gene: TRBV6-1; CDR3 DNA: TGTGCCAGCGTTGTATCGACAGGGGATAATTCACCCCTCCACTTT; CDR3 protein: CASVVSTGDNSPLHF
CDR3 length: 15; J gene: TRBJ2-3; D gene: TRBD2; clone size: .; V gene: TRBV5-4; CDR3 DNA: TGTGCCAGCAGCCGTTCCGGGACTAGCGGAGATACGCAGTATTTT; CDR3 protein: CASSRSGTSGDTQYF
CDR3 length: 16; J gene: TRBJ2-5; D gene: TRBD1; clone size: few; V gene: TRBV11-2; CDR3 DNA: TGTGCCAGCAGCTTTAGGACAGGGAGGTATCAAGAGACCCAGTACTTC; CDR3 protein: CASSFRTGRYQETQYF
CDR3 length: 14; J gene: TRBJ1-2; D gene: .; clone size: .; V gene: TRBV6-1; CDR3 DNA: TGTGCCAGCAGTCTACGGGGGATCGGCTATGGCTACACCTTC; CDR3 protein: CASSLRGIGYGYTF
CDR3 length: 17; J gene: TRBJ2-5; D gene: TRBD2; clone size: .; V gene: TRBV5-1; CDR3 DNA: TGCGCCAGCAGCTCAGGTAGCGGGGGGGCCGCGTGGGAGACCCAGTACTTC; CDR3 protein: CASSSGSGGAAWETQYF
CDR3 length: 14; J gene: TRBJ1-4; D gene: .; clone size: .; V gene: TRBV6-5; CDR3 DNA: TGTGCCAGCAGTTACGGGGGGACTAATGAAAAACTGTTTTTT; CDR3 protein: CASSYGGTNEKLFF
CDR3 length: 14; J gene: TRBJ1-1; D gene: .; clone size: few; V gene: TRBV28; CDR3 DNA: TGTGCCAGCAGTTTAATCCCAGGAGGGAATGAAGCTTTCTTT; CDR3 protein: CASSLIPGGNEAFF
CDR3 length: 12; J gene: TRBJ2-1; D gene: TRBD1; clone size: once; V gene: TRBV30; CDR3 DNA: TGTGCCTGGGACAGGGGCTGGAATGAGCAGTTCTTC; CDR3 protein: CAWDRGWNEQFF
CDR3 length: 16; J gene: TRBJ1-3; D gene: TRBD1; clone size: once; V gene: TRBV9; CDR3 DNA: TGTGCCAGCAATCCGGGGACAGGGAGTGGAGAAAACACCATATATTTT; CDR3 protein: CASNPGTGSGENTIYF
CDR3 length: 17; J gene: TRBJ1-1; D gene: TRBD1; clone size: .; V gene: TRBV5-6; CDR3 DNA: TGTGCCAGCAGCTACCGACAGGGGGGTTGGACGGGGATTGAAGCTTTCTTT; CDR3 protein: CASSYRQGGWTGIEAFF
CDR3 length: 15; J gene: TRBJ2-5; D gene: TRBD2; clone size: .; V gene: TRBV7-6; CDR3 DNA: TGTGCCAGCAGCTTCAGACTAGCGGGGGGGGAGACCCAGTACTTC; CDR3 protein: CASSFRLAGGETQYF
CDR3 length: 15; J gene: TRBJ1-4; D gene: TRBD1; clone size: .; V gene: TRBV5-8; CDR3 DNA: TGTGCCAGCATCCCTTTAACAGGGGGCATGGGGAAACTGTTTTTT; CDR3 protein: CASIPLTGGMGKLFF
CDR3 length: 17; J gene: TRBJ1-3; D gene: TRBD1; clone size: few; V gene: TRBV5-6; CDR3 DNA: TGTGCCAGCAGCTGGGGACCTATCGGGACAGGGCAAAACACCATATATTTT; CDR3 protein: CASSWGPIGTGQNTIYF
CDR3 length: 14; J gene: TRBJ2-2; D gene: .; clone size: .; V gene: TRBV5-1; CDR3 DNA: TGCGCCAGCGAGGGTGGGCAGAACACCGGGGAGCTGTTTTTT; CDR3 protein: CASEGGQNTGELFF
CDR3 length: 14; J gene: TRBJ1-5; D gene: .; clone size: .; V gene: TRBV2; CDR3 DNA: TGTGCCAGCAAACGGGAAGGTACGGGTCAGCCCCAGCATTTT; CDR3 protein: CASKREGTGQPQHF
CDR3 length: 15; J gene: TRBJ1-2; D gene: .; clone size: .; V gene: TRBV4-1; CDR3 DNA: TGCGCCAGCAGCCAAGAGGAGACAGCGCTATATGGCTACACCTTC; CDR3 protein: CASSQEETALYGYTF
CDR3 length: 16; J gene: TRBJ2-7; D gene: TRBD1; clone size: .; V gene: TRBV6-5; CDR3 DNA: TGTGCCAGCAGTTACTCGGGACAGGGGTTATCCTACGAGCAGTACTTC; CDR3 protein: CASSYSGQGLSYEQYF
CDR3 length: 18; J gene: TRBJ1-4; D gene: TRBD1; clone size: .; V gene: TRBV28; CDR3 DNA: TGTGCCAGCAGACCCAACCCACTAAACAGGGGGCCTGATGAAAAACTGTTTTTT; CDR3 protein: CASRPNPLNRGPDEKLFF
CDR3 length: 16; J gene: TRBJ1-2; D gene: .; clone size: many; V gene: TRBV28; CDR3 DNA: TGTGCCAGCAGTCCTTCCCCCACGAGGGTGGGGTATGGCTACACCTTC; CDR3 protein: CASSPSPTRVGYGYTF
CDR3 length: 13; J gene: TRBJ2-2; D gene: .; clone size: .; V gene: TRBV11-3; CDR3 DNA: TGTGCCAGCAGCTTACGCCTGGGCCGGGAGCTGTTTTTT; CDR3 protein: CASSLRLGRELFF
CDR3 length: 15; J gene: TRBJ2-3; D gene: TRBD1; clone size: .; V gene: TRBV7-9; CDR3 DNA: TGTGCCAGCAGCAAGAGGACAGGGAGAAAAGATACGCAGTATTTT; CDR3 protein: CASSKRTGRKDTQYF